This record looks at one TCR beta chain sequence and its context. Its cognate antigen is unknown. The data were taken from a study of T cell responses to AZD1222 COVID-19 vaccine. Whole-study findings and limits: White British ancestry dominated among donors, who included more females, and clonal diversity was possibly underestimated.

Libraries were prepared by immunoSEQ multiplex PCR; TCRdb keeps only in-frame clonotypes and omits some of them. The sample has some 150,000 clones; around 88% are singletons. Between the trimmed V and J ends, which lost 5 bases and 7 bases, there was a span of 18 bases. The V gene's germline CDR1 is KGHDR and CDR2 SFDVKD. The CDR3 has 15 amino acids. The chain carries TRBV24-1 and TRBJ2-3; D is unresolved. The sample consisted of peripheral blood, taken on day 0 of AZD1222 vaccination. The TCR comes from an adult in good health. The CDR3 loop reads CATSGLGYEPHTQYF. Here the CDR3 DNA reads TGTGCCACCAGTGGTCTGGGTTATGAACCTCATACGCAGTATTTT.